This T cell receptor beta chain was documented in a study of blood T cells in healthy people across ages. Alongside a J-beta primer mix, a sample-barcoded 5' primer served in a second PCR lasting roughly 7 to 12 cycles. TCRdb analysed the 5' RACE reads with MiXCR anew, one entry per CDR3 protein. The sample lists fewer than 1.5 million distinct CDR3 sequences; approximately 38% were seen once. V lost 3 bases and J 7 bases, leaving 21 bases between the germline ends. Germline V gene lookup returns CDR1 SGHVS and CDR2 FQNEAQ. This CDR3 contains 16 residues. Sequencing used blood. The chain uses TRBV7-8 and TRBJ1-2, with TRBD1 as a possible D gene (6 bases). This clonotype originated in a woman aged 18 to 35 in good health. In DNA form, the CDR3 reads TGTGCCAGCAGCTTGAGGGCAGGGACGCTAGGGGGTGGCTACACCTTC. It specifies CASSLRAGTLGGGYTF.